These T cell receptor beta chains were read from a single sample in a study of beta chain features in type 1 diabetes. Method: immunoSEQ multiplex PCR; TCRdb's copy keeps in-frame clones and lacks some. The table lists a few hundred thousand clones, around 9.6% of them singletons, with about 0.64% in the top ten. The sample comprised central memory CD4+ T cells from blood. The receptor source for this set is a young man with type 1 diabetes. Each CDR3 is given with its conserved first and last residue. Fields, in order: D gene, J gene, V gene, clone size, CDR3 protein, CDR3 DNA. The D gene is left open where the match is weak. The size field is filled for only some rows; it gives once, few, many or a size class.

NA TRBJ2-5 TRBV5-1 NA CASRFGTPRETQYF TGCGCCAGCAGGTTCGGGACCCCCCGAGAGACCCAGTACTTC
NA TRBJ1-1 TRBV28 NA CASSLKADEAFF TGTGCCAGCAGTTTAAAAGCGGATGAAGCTTTCTTT
NA TRBJ2-2 TRBV28 NA CASSLFRTGGPGELFF TGTGCCAGCAGTTTATTTCGGACCGGGGGGCCCGGGGAGCTGTTTTTT
NA TRBJ2-1 TRBV4-1 few CASSQGASYNEQFF TGCGCCAGCAGCCAAGGGGCCTCCTACAATGAGCAGTTCTTC
NA TRBJ2-7 TRBV28 NA CASSSSARSTYEQYF TGTGCCAGCAGTTCCTCCGCCAGGAGTACCTACGAGCAGTACTTC
NA TRBJ2-7 TRBV28 few CASSTPRQVSVYEQYF TGTGCCAGCAGCACCCCTCGACAGGTCTCGGTCTACGAGCAGTACTTC
TRBD1 TRBJ1-1 TRBV11-2 few CASSLVSARGLRTRTEAFF TGTGCCAGCAGCTTAGTATCGGCCAGGGGGTTAAGAACAAGGACTGAAGCTTTCTTT
TRBD1 TRBJ1-5 TRBV27 NA CASSFGQAQPQHF TGTGCCAGCAGTTTCGGACAGGCCCAGCCCCAGCATTTT
TRBD1 TRBJ2-5 TRBV18 few CASSPQSPLRQGHQETQYF TGTGCCAGCTCACCACAATCCCCTCTCCGACAGGGGCACCAAGAGACCCAGTACTTC
TRBD2 TRBJ2-2 TRBV6-1 few CAISAGTSGISTTGELFF TGTGCCATCAGTGCTGGGACTAGCGGGATCTCGACCACCGGGGAGCTGTTTTTT
TRBD1 TRBJ2-3 TRBV6-6 NA CASQRQGSTDTQYF TGTGCCAGCCAGAGACAGGGTAGCACAGATACGCAGTATTTT
NA TRBJ2-5 TRBV27 few CATSRSGGTQYF TGTGCCACCTCCCGGAGTGGGGGGACCCAGTACTTC
TRBD1 TRBJ1-5 TRBV28 many CASSPADRGWDQPQHF TGTGCCAGCAGTCCCGCTGACAGGGGATGGGATCAGCCCCAGCATTTT
TRBD1 TRBJ1-5 TRBV6-6 NA CASSAGQVAPQPQHF TGTGCCAGCAGTGCGGGACAGGTAGCCCCTCAGCCCCAGCATTTT
TRBD1 TRBJ2-3 TRBV5-1 few CASSQGQETDTQYF TGCGCCAGCTCCCAGGGACAGGAAACAGATACGCAGTATTTT
NA TRBJ1-5 TRBV2 few CASSPTGLSQPQHF TGTGCCAGCAGTCCAACAGGGTTAAGTCAGCCCCAGCATTTT
NA TRBJ1-2 TRBV15 once CATEPARNYGYTF TGTGCCACCGAGCCGGCACGGAACTATGGCTACACCTTC
NA TRBJ1-1 TRBV4-3 NA CASRRLDRDTEAFF TGCGCCAGCAGGCGACTTGATCGGGACACTGAAGCTTTCTTT
TRBD2 TRBJ2-3 TRBV18 many CASSPPGTSGIADTQYF TGTGCCAGCTCACCCCCTGGGACTAGCGGGATCGCAGATACGCAGTATTTT
TRBD1 TRBJ1-5 TRBV7-6 few CASSSYRGLGPQHF TGTGCCAGCAGCTCCTACAGGGGGCTCGGGCCCCAGCATTTT
NA TRBJ2-3 TRBV19 few CASSPRDGASTDTQYF TGTGCCAGTAGTCCCAGAGATGGGGCGAGCACAGATACGCAGTATTTT
NA TRBJ2-2 TRBV19 few CASRSPDRSGAGELFF TGTGCCAGCAGGTCACCCGACAGGTCTGGGGCCGGGGAGCTGTTTTTT
TRBD1 TRBJ1-1 TRBV7-2 few CASSRQGVNTEAFF TGTGCCAGCAGCCGACAGGGGGTGAACACTGAAGCTTTCTTT
TRBD1 TRBJ1-1 TRBV11-3 few CASSPGTGLDAFF TGTGCCAGCAGTCCCGGGACAGGGCTGGATGCTTTCTTT
NA TRBJ2-1 TRBV28 NA CASSRGVGRGGNEQFF TGTGCCAGCAGTCGAGGGGTGGGTCGAGGGGGCAATGAGCAGTTCTTC
NA TRBJ2-5 TRBV7-2 NA CASSLAVHQETQYF TGTGCCAGCAGTCTAGCTGTACACCAAGAGACCCAGTACTTC
NA TRBJ2-3 TRBV7-9 many CASSPGGTDTQYF TGTGCCAGCAGCCCAGGGGGCACAGATACGCAGTATTTT
TRBD2 TRBJ2-7 TRBV7-6 NA CASSQGLAGGYEQYF TGTGCCAGCAGCCAAGGACTAGCGGGAGGCTACGAGCAGTACTTC
TRBD1 TRBJ1-2 TRBV19 NA CATAGQGYSRYGYTF TGTGCCACCGCCGGACAGGGGTATTCACGCTATGGCTACACCTTC
NA TRBJ1-3 TRBV7-2 many CASSNQAAGNTIYF TGTGCCAGCAGCAATCAGGCCGCGGGAAACACCATATATTTT
TRBD1 TRBJ2-1 TRBV9 few CASSPGQGAYNEQFF TGTGCCAGCAGCCCAGGACAGGGGGCCTACAATGAGCAGTTCTTC
NA TRBJ1-2 TRBV18 few CASSSDGNYGYTF TGTGCCAGCTCATCTGACGGTAACTATGGCTACACCTTC
NA TRBJ2-7 TRBV5-1 NA CASSLVGAEQYF TGCGCCAGCAGCTTGGTAGGGGCCGAGCAGTACTTC
NA TRBJ1-4 TRBV7-2 few CASSLDLRGPNEKLFF TGTGCCAGCAGCTTAGACCTCAGAGGGCCCAACGAAAAACTGTTTTTT
NA TRBJ2-2 TRBV10-3 few CAISGKSDTGELFF TGTGCCATCAGTGGCAAGTCGGACACCGGGGAGCTGTTTTTT
NA TRBJ2-5 TRBV20-1 once CSAPIGETQYF TGCAGTGCTCCGATAGGAGAGACCCAGTACTTC
NA TRBJ2-1 TRBV7-2 many CASSLESQLVLFF TGTGCCAGCAGCTTAGAATCCCAACTAGTCCTGTTCTTC
TRBD1 TRBJ2-3 TRBV15 NA CATSREIGDRGGTDTQYF TGTGCCACCAGCCGGGAAATAGGTGACAGGGGGGGCACAGATACGCAGTATTTT
NA TRBJ1-5 TRBV9 NA CASSLGPSGNQPQHF TGTGCCAGCAGCCTAGGACCTTCGGGGAATCAGCCCCAGCATTTT
NA TRBJ1-3 TRBV5-1 few CASSLEGKTGNTIYF TGCGCCAGCAGCTTGGAAGGGAAAACCGGAAACACCATATATTTT
NA TRBJ1-1 TRBV7-3 NA CASSQAGDTEAFF TGTGCCAGCAGCCAGGCGGGGGACACTGAAGCTTTCTTT
NA TRBJ1-5 TRBV19 NA CASTLQGNSNQPQHF TGTGCCAGTACCTTACAGGGTAATAGCAATCAGCCCCAGCATTTT